Each of the 18 T cell receptor beta chains below was sequenced from the same sample in a study of T cells in Graves' hyperthyroidism and ophthalmopathy. RNA transcripts provided the source from which TCR beta CDR3 regions were amplified. Using the HTBI primer set, a first-round RT-PCR was run on the TCR CDR3. TCRdb reprocessed the multiplex PCR reads with MiXCR, giving one entry per CDR3 protein. Here the sample spans approximately 600,000 distinct CDR3 sequences, approximately 15% being singletons. The sequenced material came from blood. The receptors shown here come from a woman aged 18-29 years with Graves' ophthalmopathy.

This clonotype was picked up many times. V is TRBV12-3 or TRBV12-4 and J is TRBJ1-2, with D uncertain. The CDR3 totals 12 residues. Trimming took 1 base from V and 8 from J, leaving 8 bases between them. The chain's CDR3 is CASSLGSAGYTF. CDR3 DNA: TGTGCCAGCAGTTTAGGCTCCGCGGGCTACACCTTC.

The chain is built from TRBV5-4 and TRBJ2-7; TRBD2 matches at 7 bases. CDR1 SGHNT and CDR2 YYREEE come from the germline V gene (reference sequence). V shed 3 bases and J 1 base; nucleotides not matched to a gene: 4. The CDR3 consists of 14 residues. The CDR3 spells CASSWEGHSYEQYF. CDR3 DNA: TGTGCCAGCAGCTGGGAGGGGCATTCCTACGAGCAGTACTTC. The variable domain in full, with the rest retrieved from reference TRBV5-4 and TRBJ2-7, is ETGVTQSPTHLIKTRGQQVTLRCSSQSGHNTVSWYQQALGQGPQFIFQYYREEENGRGNFPPRFSGLQFPNYSSELNVNALELDDSALYLCASSWEGHSYEQYFGPGTRLTVT.

A note on this clonotype: One end of the junction varies from germline; a read error may be responsible. This chain links TRBV12-3 or TRBV12-4 with TRBJ2-7; the D gene is possibly TRBD1 (5 bases). The CDR3 is 15 amino acids. The CDR3: CASSPGIVGSYGQYF. As DNA, the CDR3 is TGTGCCAGCAGCCCAGGGATAGTGGGTTCCTACGGGCAGTACTTC.

This clonotype has only a few counts. This CDR3 reads CATRGPRGGTEAFF. The CDR3 coding sequence is TGTGCCACCAGGGGGCCTCGGGGAGGCACTGAAGCTTTCTTT. The rearrangement uses TRBV24-1 and TRBJ1-1, with a possible D match to TRBD1 (5 bases). This CDR3 has 14 residues. V was clipped by 7 bases and J by 4 bases, with 15 bases between them. Germline CDR1 is KGHDR and CDR2 is SFDVKD.

The table lists this clonotype with many counts. This chain joins TRBV2 and TRBJ2-7; D unresolved. V lost 3 bases and J lost 4, with 4 bases in between. Germline V gives CDR1 SNHLY, CDR2 FYNNEI. The CDR3 length is 11 residues. The chain's CDR3 is CASSEWYEQYF. The CDR3 DNA follows: TGTGCCAGCAGTGAGTGGTACGAGCAGTACTTC.

This clonotype was seen at least ten times. This sequence joins TRBV28 and TRBJ2-7, with D perhaps matching TRBD1 (5 bases). Germline V lookup: CDR1 MDHEN, CDR2 SYDVKM. This CDR3 contains 15 residues. V lost 8 bases and J lost 1, with 18 bases in between. The CDR3 DNA sequence: TGTGCCAGCGCGACAGCGTCCCAGGTATCCTACGAGCAGTACTTC. As protein: CASATASQVSYEQYF.

V gene TRBV5-8 combines with J gene TRBJ2-1; 9 nucleotides match TRBD1. This CDR3 region has 16 residues. The J segment lost 6 bases and the V segment lost 4 bases, leaving 11 bases of the junction unmatched. From germline, CDR1 is SGHTS and CDR2 YDEGEE. CDR3 sequence reads: CASSKRTGAFVNEQFF. The CDR3, as DNA: TGTGCCAGCAGCAAAAGGACAGGGGCCTTTGTCAATGAGCAGTTCTTC.

This clonotype appeared a few times. The chain is built from TRBV4-3 and TRBJ2-3; 11 bases are shared with TRBD1. The CDR3 has 16 amino acids. CDR1 and CDR2 (germline): LGHNA, YSLEER. V was pared by 1 base and J by 3 bases, with 3 bases of the junction left unmatched. The CDR3 nucleotides read TGCGCCAGCAGCCAAGCCGGGACAGGGGGAACAGATACGCAGTATTTT. It is translated as CASSQAGTGGTDTQYF.

This clonotype showed up many times. The rearrangement links TRBV7-8 to TRBJ2-4; 11 nucleotides align to TRBD2. This CDR3 comprises 18 residues. V lost 4 bases and J lost 3; bases outside the gene matches: 11. Germline V CDR1 and CDR2: SGHVS, FQNEAQ. For the CDR3, the DNA is TGTGCCAGCAGCTCCAGACTAGCGGGAATGATTGACAAAAACATTCAGTACTTC. Amino acids: CASSSRLAGMIDKNIQYF.

This clonotype was recorded at least ten times. This chain joins TRBV7-2 and TRBJ2-7; 9 bases align to TRBD2. This CDR3 spans 16 amino acids. Germline CDR1 SGHTA, CDR2 FQGNSA. The J segment lost 5 bases and the V segment lost 0 bases, leaving 8 bases of the junction unmatched. The CDR3 nucleotides read TGTGCCAGCAGCTTAGCCTTTAGCGGGAGAGGCCACGAGCAGTACTTC. Translation gives CASSLAFSGRGHEQYF.

This clonotype was seen repeatedly, ten times or more. The V and J genes are TRBV28 and TRBJ2-7; either TRBD1 or TRBD2 may supply D (6 bases each). The CDR3 has 14 amino acids. Trimming removed 6 bases from V and 4 bases from J, with 16 bases in between. Per the germline V gene, CDR1 is MDHEN and CDR2 is SYDVKM. This chain's CDR3 is CASRVRGGRYEQYF. In DNA form, the CDR3 reads TGTGCCAGCAGGGTCAGGGGAGGAAGGTACGAGCAGTACTTC.

This clonotype turned up a few times. The V gene is TRBV15, the J gene TRBJ2-2, with TRBD2 matching 11 bases. Losses at the gene ends were 8 bases for V and 3 bases for J; bases not matched to a gene: 5. The germline V gene has CDR1 LNHNV and CDR2 YYDKDF (reference sequence). CDR3 length: 15 amino acids. CDR3 sequence: CATASGRRDTGELFF. For the CDR3, the DNA is TGTGCCACCGCTAGCGGGAGGAGGGACACCGGGGAGCTGTTTTTT.

This clonotype appeared a few times. The chain carries TRBV25-1 and TRBJ2-3; TRBD1 might be the D (6 bases). The ends were cut back, 6 bases at V and 4 bases at J, with 11 bases in the middle. In germline, CDR1 is MGHDK, CDR2 SYGVNS. The CDR3 spans 13 residues. The CDR3 bases are TGTGCCAGCAGCCTTACAGGGTCAGATACGCAGTATTTT. Its translation: CASSLTGSDTQYF.

In regard to this clonotype: This CDR3 is missing its conserved last phenylalanine or tryptophan, likely due to a read error. The rearrangement links TRBV5-8 to TRBJ1-1; D perhaps matches TRBD1 (6 bases). Looked up from germline, CDR1 is SGHTS and CDR2 is YDEGEE. The CDR3 has 14 residues. Trimming removed 4 bases from V and 0 bases from J, with 10 bases in between. The CDR3 DNA reads TGTGCCAGCAGCGCCACAGGGCTGAACACTGAAGCTTTCCTT. This gives the protein CASSATGLNTEAFL.

This clonotype was observed a few times. V gene TRBV20-1 combines with J gene TRBJ2-5, with a possible D match to TRBD2 (5 bases). V lost 0 bases, J lost 4 bases, and 12 bases lay in between. This CDR3 is 14 amino acids long. Per germline, CDR1 DFQATT and CDR2 SNEGSKA (reference sequence). CDR3 region: CSARDERVRETQYF. DNA for the CDR3: TGCAGTGCTAGAGATGAGAGGGTGCGAGAGACCCAGTACTTC.

The chain recombines TRBV20-1 with TRBJ1-1, with D possibly matching TRBD1 (5 bases). There are 14 residues in the CDR3. V was clipped by 5 bases and J by 1 base, with 14 bases between them. Germline V lookup: CDR1 DFQATT, CDR2 SNEGSKA (reference sequence). The CDR3 sequence is CSAQRGESNTEAFF. In DNA, the CDR3 is TGCAGTGCTCAGCGGGGGGAGTCGAACACTGAAGCTTTCTTT.

This clonotype was picked up many times. The chain is built from TRBV20-1 and TRBJ2-5; D unresolved. CDR3 size: 15 residues. Germline V gene sequence: CDR1 DFQATT, CDR2 SNEGSKA (reference sequence). V shed 0 bases and J shed 4 bases, with 15 bases lying between them. In DNA form, the CDR3 reads TGCAGTGCTAGAGAGTATCTAGAAGAGGTAGAGACCCAGTACTTC. This translates into CSAREYLEEVETQYF.

The V and J genes are TRBV20-1 and TRBJ2-1; 12 bases are a match to TRBD2. V shed 6 bases, J shed 4 bases, and the junction held 4 bases outside the gene matches. Per the germline V gene, CDR1 is DFQATT and CDR2 is SNEGSKA (reference sequence). This CDR3 region has 14 residues. The CDR3 nucleotides are TGCAGTGCCCGGACTAGCGGGACTTACAATGAGCAGTTCTTC. Translated: CSARTSGTYNEQFF.